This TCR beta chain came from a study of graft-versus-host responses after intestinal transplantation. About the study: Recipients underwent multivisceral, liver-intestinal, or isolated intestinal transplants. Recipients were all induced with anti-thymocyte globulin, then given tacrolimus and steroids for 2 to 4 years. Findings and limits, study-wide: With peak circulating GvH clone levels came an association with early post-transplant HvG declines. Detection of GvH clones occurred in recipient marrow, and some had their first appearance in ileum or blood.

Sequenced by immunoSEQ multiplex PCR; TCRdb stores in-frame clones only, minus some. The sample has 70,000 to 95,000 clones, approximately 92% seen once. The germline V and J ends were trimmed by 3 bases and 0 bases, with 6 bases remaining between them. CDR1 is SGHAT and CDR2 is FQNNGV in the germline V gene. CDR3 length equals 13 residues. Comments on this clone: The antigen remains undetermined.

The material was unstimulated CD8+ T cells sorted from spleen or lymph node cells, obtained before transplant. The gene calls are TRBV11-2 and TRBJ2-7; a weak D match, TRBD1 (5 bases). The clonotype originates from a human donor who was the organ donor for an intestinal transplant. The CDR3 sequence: CASSLTASYEQYF. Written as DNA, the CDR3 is TGTGCCAGCAGCTTGACAGCCTCCTACGAGCAGTACTTC.